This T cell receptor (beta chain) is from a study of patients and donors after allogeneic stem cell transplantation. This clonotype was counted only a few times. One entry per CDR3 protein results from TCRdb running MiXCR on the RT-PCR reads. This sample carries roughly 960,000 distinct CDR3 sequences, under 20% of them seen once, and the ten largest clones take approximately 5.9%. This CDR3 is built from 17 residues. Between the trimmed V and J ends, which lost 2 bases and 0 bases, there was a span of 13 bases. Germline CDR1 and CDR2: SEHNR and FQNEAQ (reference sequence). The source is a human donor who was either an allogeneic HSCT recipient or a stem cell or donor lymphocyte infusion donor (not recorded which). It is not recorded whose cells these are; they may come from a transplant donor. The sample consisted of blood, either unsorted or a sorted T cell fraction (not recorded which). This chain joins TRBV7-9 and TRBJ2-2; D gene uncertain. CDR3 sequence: CASSLLRDSANTGELFF. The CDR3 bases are TGTGCCAGCAGCTTATTAAGAGACTCCGCGAACACCGGGGAGCTGTTTTTT.